A selection of T cell receptor beta chains follows, all from one sample in a study of blood T cell repertoires in COVID-19. Only in-frame clones appear in the TCRdb table, and some are missing; sequencing was by immunoSEQ multiplex PCR. This sample has about 93,000 clones, with roughly 90% found just once. The sequencing sample was made of peripheral blood. The source is a man aged 55 to 69 with COVID-19, enrolled during active disease. CDR3s include the opening cysteine and the closing phenylalanine or tryptophan. D genes are given only for firm matches. Clone size, where shown, is once, few, many, or a class for clones that have expanded.

-,-,TRBV20-1,TRBJ2-3,CSASLARVASSTDTQYF,TGCAGTGCTAGTTTGGCCAGGGTTGCCTCTAGCACAGATACGCAGTATTTT
-,-,TRBV13,TRBJ2-2,CASSLGYTGSGELFF,TGTGCCAGCAGCTTAGGATATACAGGGTCCGGGGAGCTGTTTTTT
-,-,TRBV11-3,TRBJ2-4,CASSTSRVDIQYF,TGTGCCAGCAGCACCTCTCGGGTGGACATTCAGTACTTC
TRBD1,-,TRBV7-8,TRBJ1-2,CASSLGGQNFNYGYTF,TGTGCCAGCAGCCTAGGGGGACAGAACTTTAACTATGGCTACACCTTC
-,-,TRBV12-3/TRBV12-4,TRBJ2-5,CASSALSGETQYF,TGTGCCAGCAGTGCACTAAGCGGAGAGACCCAGTACTTC
TRBD2,-,TRBV4-1,TRBJ2-2,CASSPSGSSTGELFF,TGCGCCAGCAGCCCCAGCGGGAGCTCCACCGGGGAGCTGTTTTTT
TRBD2,-,TRBV6-1,TRBJ2-1,CASSETSGTYNEQFF,TGTGCCAGCAGTGAAACTAGCGGGACGTACAATGAGCAGTTCTTC
-,-,TRBV5-1,TRBJ1-1,CASSPYQGMNTEAFF,TGCGCCAGCAGCCCCTACCAGGGGATGAACACTGAAGCTTTCTTT
TRBD1,-,TRBV19,TRBJ1-1,CASSIGTDENTEAFF,TGTGCCAGTAGTATTGGGACAGATGAGAACACTGAAGCTTTCTTT
-,-,TRBV7-2,TRBJ1-4,CASSTQTDLIEKLFF,TGTGCCAGCAGCACCCAGACAGATTTAATTGAAAAACTGTTTTTT
-,-,TRBV7-9,TRBJ2-2,CASSLGVDTGELFF,TGTGCCAGCAGCTTGGGAGTCGACACCGGGGAGCTGTTTTTT
-,-,TRBV7-2,TRBJ2-3,CASSSTAFTDTQYF,TGTGCCAGCAGCTCCACTGCTTTCACAGATACGCAGTATTTT
-,-,TRBV5-1,TRBJ2-1,CASSLEGGDSYNEQFF,TGCGCCAGCAGCTTGGAAGGCGGGGACTCCTACAATGAGCAGTTCTTC
-,once,TRBV6-5,TRBJ2-7,CASQQGYEQYF,TGTGCCAGCCAACAGGGTTACGAGCAGTACTTC
TRBD2,-,TRBV10-3,TRBJ2-7,CAISFNPGLAGVDDEQYF,TGTGCCATCAGTTTTAACCCGGGACTAGCGGGAGTAGATGACGAGCAGTACTTC
TRBD1,-,TRBV5-4,TRBJ2-5,CASSLGQGISLQTQYF,TGTGCCAGCAGCTTGGGACAGGGGATCTCCCTCCAGACCCAGTACTTC
TRBD1,-,TRBV5-1,TRBJ2-1,CASSLRQGDIGEQFF,TGCGCCAGCAGCTTAAGACAGGGGGATATAGGTGAGCAGTTCTTC
-,-,TRBV9,TRBJ2-7,CASSPKVGDYEQYF,TGTGCCAGCAGCCCCAAGGTTGGAGATTACGAGCAGTACTTC
-,-,TRBV9,TRBJ2-2,CASSPPEDSGELFF,TGTGCCAGCAGCCCTCCGGAGGATTCCGGGGAGCTGTTTTTT
-,few,TRBV19,TRBJ1-3,CASKGENTIYF,TGTGCCAGTAAGGGAGAAAACACCATATATTTT
-,-,TRBV30,TRBJ2-7,CAWGGGSSYEQYF,TGTGCCTGGGGCGGAGGCAGCTCCTACGAGCAGTACTTC
TRBD2,-,TRBV24-1,TRBJ2-1,CATSRTSGRRENEQFF,TGTGCCACCAGCCGGACTAGCGGGAGGAGGGAGAATGAGCAGTTCTTC
-,once,TRBV7-8,TRBJ1-1,CASSLGSEGMKAFF,TGTGCCAGCAGCTTAGGGTCTGAGGGAATGAAGGCTTTCTTT
TRBD1,once,TRBV27,TRBJ2-7,CASRLKGQGYEQYF,TGTGCCAGCCGCCTTAAGGGACAGGGGTACGAGCAGTACTTC
TRBD2,-,TRBV10-2,TRBJ2-1,CASSDWSGNVDNEQFF,TGCGCCAGCAGTGACTGGAGCGGGAACGTCGACAATGAGCAGTTCTTC
-,-,TRBV3-1/TRBV3-2,TRBJ2-1,CASSQDWDSVGDEQFF,TGTGCCAGCAGCCAAGATTGGGACTCCGTCGGGGATGAGCAGTTCTTC
TRBD2,-,TRBV7-8,TRBJ2-2,CASSLPAGVDLVGELFF,TGTGCCAGCAGCTTACCAGCGGGAGTCGACTTAGTCGGGGAGCTGTTTTTT
-,-,TRBV7-9,TRBJ2-5,CASSLVSRGETQYF,TGTGCCAGCAGCCTCGTTTCCCGGGGGGAGACCCAGTACTTC
-,-,TRBV7-2,TRBJ1-6,CASSLKGGGPYNSPLHF,TGTGCCAGCAGCTTAAAAGGCGGGGGGCCTTATAATTCACCCCTCCACTTT
-,-,TRBV28,TRBJ1-2,CASSPNRDGYTF,TGTGCCAGCAGTCCAAACAGGGACGGCTACACCTTC
-,-,TRBV4-2,TRBJ2-7,CASSQDGRTRSYEQYF,TGTGCCAGCAGCCAAGATGGAAGGACTCGCTCCTACGAGCAGTACTTC